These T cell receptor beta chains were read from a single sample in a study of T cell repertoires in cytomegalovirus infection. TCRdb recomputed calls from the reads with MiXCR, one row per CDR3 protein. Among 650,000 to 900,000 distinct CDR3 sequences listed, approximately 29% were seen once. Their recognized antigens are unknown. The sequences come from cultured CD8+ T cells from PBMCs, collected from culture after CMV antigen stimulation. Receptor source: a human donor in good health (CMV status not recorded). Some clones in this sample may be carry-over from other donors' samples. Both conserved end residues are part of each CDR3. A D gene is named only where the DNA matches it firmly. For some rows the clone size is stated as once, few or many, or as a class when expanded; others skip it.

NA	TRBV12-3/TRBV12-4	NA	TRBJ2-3	CASNGLATDTQYF	TGTGCCAGCAACGGCCTAGCAACAGATACGCAGTATTTT
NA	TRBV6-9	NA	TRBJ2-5	CANSSQGRGQETQYF	TGTGCCAACAGTTCCCAGGGGAGGGGGCAAGAGACCCAGTACTTC
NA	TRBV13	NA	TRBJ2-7	CASSRGGFYEQYF	TGTGCCAGCAGCCGAGGTGGGTTTTACGAGCAGTACTTC
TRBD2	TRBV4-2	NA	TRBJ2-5	CASSQDWLGLAGEETQYF	TGTGCCAGCAGCCAAGATTGGTTGGGACTAGCGGGGGAAGAGACCCAGTACTTC
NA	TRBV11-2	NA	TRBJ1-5	CASSPGTGTLGNQPQHF	TGTGCCAGCAGCCCCGGAACAGGTACTCTAGGGAATCAGCCCCAGCATTTT
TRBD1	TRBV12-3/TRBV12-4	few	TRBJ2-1	CASSPNRGADNEQFF	TGTGCCAGCAGCCCGAACAGGGGGGCAGACAATGAGCAGTTCTTC
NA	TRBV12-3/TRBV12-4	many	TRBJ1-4	CASSRVTNEKLFF	TGTGCCAGCAGCCGCGTTACTAATGAAAAACTGTTTTTT
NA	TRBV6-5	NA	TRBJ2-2	CASRFDRRANTGELFF	TGTGCCAGCAGATTCGACAGGCGTGCCAACACCGGGGAGCTGTTTTTT
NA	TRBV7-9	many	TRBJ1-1	CASSLAETAMNTEAFF	TGTGCCAGCAGCTTAGCCGAGACAGCCATGAACACTGAAGCTTTCTTT
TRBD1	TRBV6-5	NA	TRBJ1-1	CASSYGARGRTEAFF	TGTGCCAGCAGTTACGGGGCGAGGGGGCGGACTGAAGCTTTCTTT
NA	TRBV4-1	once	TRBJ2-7	CASSQGFPGGEQYF	TGCGCCAGCAGCCAAGGATTTCCGGGTGGCGAGCAGTACTTC
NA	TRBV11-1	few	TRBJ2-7	CASMEFGVLGEQYF	TGTGCCAGCATGGAATTCGGGGTCCTTGGCGAGCAGTACTTC
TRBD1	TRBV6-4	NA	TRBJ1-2	CASGTGGSDGGYTF	TGTGCCAGCGGGACAGGGGGCTCGGATGGTGGCTACACCTTC
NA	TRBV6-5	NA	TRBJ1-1	CASSPTDYMNTEAFF	TGTGCCAGCAGTCCGACGGACTACATGAACACTGAAGCTTTCTTT
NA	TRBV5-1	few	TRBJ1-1	CASSLAGVKNTEAFF	TGCGCCAGCAGCTTGGCGGGAGTCAAAAACACTGAAGCTTTCTTT
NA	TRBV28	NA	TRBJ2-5	CASSSWEGAPGETQYF	TGTGCCAGCAGCTCCTGGGAGGGGGCGCCGGGCGAGACCCAGTACTTC
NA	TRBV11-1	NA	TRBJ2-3	CASSDTRAITDTQYF	TGTGCCAGCAGCGATACAAGGGCCATCACAGATACGCAGTATTTT
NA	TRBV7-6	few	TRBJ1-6	CASSLVGTDNSPLHF	TGTGCCAGCAGCTTAGTCGGGACTGACAATTCACCCCTCCACTTT
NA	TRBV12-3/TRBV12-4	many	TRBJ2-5	CASIPSLQGRETQYF	TGTGCCAGCATCCCCTCGCTCCAGGGGAGAGAGACCCAGTACTTC
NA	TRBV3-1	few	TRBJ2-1	CASSQRGFYNEQFF	TGTGCCAGCAGCCAAAGAGGGTTCTACAATGAGCAGTTCTTC
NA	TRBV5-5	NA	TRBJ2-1	CASSSGGATYNEQFF	TGTGCCAGCAGCTCAGGCGGGGCAACCTACAATGAGCAGTTCTTC
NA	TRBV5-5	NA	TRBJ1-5	CASTPGGPLIINQPQHF	TGTGCCAGCACACCGGGGGGACCACTAATAATCAATCAGCCCCAGCATTTT
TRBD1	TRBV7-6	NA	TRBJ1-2	CASSLEKSGGPSANYGYTF	TGTGCCAGCAGCTTAGAGAAATCAGGGGGCCCCTCTGCTAACTATGGCTACACCTTC
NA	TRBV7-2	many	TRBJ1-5	CASSLYSNSNQPQHF	TGTGCCAGCAGCTTATACAGTAATAGCAATCAGCCCCAGCATTTT
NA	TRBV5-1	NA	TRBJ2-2	CASREGVPELFF	TGCGCCAGCAGGGAGGGAGTGCCGGAGCTGTTTTTT
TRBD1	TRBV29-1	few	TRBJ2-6	CSVPDTGTGSSGANVLTF	TGCAGCGTTCCCGATACCGGGACAGGCAGCTCTGGGGCCAACGTCCTGACTTTC
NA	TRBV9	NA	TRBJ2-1	CASSGGGHDEQFF	TGTGCCAGCAGCGGGGGGGGGCACGATGAGCAGTTCTTC
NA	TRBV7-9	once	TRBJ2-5	CASSSLRDPQETQYF	TGTGCCAGCAGCTCCCTCAGGGATCCCCAAGAGACCCAGTACTTC
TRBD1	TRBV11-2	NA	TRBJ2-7	CASSLMPGQGAYEQYF	TGTGCCAGCAGCTTGATGCCGGGACAGGGGGCCTACGAGCAGTACTTC
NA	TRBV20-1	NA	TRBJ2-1	CSARDSYNEQFF	TGCAGTGCTAGAGACAGCTACAATGAGCAGTTCTTC
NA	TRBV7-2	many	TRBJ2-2	CASSLLAGQYTGELFF	TGTGCCAGCAGCTTATTAGCAGGCCAGTACACCGGGGAGCTGTTTTTT